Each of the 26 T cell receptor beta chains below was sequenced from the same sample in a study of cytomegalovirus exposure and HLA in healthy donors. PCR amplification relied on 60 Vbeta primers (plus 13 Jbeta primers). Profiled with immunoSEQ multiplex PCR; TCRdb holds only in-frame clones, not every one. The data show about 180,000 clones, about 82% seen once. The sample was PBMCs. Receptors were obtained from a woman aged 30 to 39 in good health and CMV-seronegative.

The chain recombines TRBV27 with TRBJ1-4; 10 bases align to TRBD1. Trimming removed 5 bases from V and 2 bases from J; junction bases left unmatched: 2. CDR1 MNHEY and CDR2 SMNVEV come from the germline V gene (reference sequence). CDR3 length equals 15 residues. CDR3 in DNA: TGTGCCAGCAGTCCGGGACAGGGGACTAATGAAAAACTGTTTTTT. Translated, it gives CASSPGQGTNEKLFF.

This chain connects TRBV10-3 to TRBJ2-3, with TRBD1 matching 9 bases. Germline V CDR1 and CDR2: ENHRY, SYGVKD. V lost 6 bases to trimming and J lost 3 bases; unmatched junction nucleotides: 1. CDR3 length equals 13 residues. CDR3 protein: CAIRDRGTDTQYF. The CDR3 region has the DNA TGTGCCATCAGGGACAGGGGAACAGATACGCAGTATTTT.

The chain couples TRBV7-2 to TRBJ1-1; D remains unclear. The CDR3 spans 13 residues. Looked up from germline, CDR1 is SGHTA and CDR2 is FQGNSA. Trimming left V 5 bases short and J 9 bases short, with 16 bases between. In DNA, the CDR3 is TGTGCCAGCAGCCCACTGACCGGGATGAAAGCTTTCTTT. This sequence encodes CASSPLTGMKAFF.

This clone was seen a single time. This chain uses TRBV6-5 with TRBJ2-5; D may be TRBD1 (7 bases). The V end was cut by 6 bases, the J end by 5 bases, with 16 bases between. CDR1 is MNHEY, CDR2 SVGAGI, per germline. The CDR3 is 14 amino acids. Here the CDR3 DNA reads TGTGCCAGCAGCCGACAGGGAGGTGACGAGACCCAGTACTTC. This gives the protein CASSRQGGDETQYF.

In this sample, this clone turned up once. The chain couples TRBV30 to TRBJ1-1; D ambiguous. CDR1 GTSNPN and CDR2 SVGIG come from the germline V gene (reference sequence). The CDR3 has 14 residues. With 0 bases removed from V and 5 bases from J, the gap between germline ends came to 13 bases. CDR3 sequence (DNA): TGTGCCTGGAGTGTTGTGCGGGAGCGGACTGAAGCTTTCTTT. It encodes CAWSVVRERTEAFF.

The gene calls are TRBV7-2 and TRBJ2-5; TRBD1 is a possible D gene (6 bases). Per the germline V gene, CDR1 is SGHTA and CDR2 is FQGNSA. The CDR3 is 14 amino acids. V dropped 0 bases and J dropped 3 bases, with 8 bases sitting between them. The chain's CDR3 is CASSLAAGEETQYF. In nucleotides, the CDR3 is TGTGCCAGCAGCTTAGCTGCAGGGGAAGAGACCCAGTACTTC.

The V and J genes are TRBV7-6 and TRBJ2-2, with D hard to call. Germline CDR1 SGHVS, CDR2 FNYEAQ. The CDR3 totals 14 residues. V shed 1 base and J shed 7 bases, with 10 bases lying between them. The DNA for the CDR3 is TGTGCCAGCAGCTTAGGGGCGACAATCGGGGAGCTGTTTTTT. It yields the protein CASSLGATIGELFF. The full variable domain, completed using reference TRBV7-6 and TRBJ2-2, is GAGVSQSPRYKVTKRGQDVALRCDPISGHVSLYWYRQALGQGPEFLTYFNYEAQQDKSGLPNDRFSAERPEGSISTLTIQRTEQRDSAMYRCASSLGATIGELFFGEGSRLTVL.

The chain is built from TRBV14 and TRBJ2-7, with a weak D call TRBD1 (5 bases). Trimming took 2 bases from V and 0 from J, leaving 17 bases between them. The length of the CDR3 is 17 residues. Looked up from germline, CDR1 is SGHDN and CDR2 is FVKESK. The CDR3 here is CASSQLGGQGVSYEQYF. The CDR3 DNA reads TGTGCCAGCAGCCAATTAGGTGGACAAGGCGTCTCCTACGAGCAGTACTTC.

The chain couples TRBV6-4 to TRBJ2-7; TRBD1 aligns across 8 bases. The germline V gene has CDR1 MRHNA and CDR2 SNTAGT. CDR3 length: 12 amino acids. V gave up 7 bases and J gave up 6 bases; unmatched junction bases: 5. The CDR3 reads CASKRTGCEQYF. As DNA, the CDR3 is TGTGCCAGCAAACGGACAGGGTGCGAGCAGTACTTC.

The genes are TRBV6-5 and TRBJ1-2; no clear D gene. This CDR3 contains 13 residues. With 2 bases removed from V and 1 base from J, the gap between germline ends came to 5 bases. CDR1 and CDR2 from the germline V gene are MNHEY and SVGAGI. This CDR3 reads CASSYPGNYGYTF. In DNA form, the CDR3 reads TGTGCCAGCAGTTACCCGGGTAACTATGGCTACACCTTC.

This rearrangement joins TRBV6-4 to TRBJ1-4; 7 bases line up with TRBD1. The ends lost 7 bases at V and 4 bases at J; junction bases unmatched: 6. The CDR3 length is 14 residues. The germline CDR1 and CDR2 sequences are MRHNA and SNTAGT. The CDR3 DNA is TGTGCCAGCAAAGGGACAGTTCATAATGAAAAACTGTTTTTT. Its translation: CASKGTVHNEKLFF.

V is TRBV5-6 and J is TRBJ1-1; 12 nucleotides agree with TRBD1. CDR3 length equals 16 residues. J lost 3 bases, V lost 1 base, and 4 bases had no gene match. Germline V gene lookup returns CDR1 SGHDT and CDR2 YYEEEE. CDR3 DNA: TGTGCCAGCAGCTTGTGGGGGACAGGGGGCGACACTGAAGCTTTCTTT. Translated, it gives CASSLWGTGGDTEAFF.

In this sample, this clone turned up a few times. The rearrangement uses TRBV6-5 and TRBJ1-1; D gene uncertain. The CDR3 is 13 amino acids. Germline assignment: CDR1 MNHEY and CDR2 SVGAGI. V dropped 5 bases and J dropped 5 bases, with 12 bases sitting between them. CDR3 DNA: TGTGCCAGCAGTCGGTCGTACGCTACTGAAGCTTTCTTT. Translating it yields CASSRSYATEAFF.

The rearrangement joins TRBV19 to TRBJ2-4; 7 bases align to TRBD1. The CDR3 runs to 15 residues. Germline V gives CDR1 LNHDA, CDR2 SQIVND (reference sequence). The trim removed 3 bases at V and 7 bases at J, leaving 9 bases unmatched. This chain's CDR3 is CASSIPLTGKNIQYF. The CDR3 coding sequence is TGTGCCAGTAGTATCCCCTTGACAGGGAAGAACATTCAGTACTTC. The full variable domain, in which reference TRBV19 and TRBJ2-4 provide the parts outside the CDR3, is DGGITQSPKYLFRKEGQNVTLSCEQNLNHDAMYWYRQDPGQGLRLIYYSQIVNDFQKGDIAEGYSVSREKKESFPLTVTSAQKNPTAFYLCASSIPLTGKNIQYFGAGTRLSVL.

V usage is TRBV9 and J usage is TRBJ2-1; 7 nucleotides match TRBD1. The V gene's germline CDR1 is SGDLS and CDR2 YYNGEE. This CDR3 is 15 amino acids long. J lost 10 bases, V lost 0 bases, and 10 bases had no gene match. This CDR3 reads CASSVALSQGIEQFF. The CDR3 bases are TGTGCCAGCAGCGTAGCTTTGTCACAGGGGATCGAGCAGTTCTTC.

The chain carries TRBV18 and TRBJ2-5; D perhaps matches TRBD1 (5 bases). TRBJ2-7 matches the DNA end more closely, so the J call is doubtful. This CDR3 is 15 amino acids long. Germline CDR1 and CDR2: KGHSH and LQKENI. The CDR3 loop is CASSPASGRDYEQYF. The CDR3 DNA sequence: TGTGCCAGCTCACCCGCGAGTGGCAGGGACTACGAGCAGTACTTC.

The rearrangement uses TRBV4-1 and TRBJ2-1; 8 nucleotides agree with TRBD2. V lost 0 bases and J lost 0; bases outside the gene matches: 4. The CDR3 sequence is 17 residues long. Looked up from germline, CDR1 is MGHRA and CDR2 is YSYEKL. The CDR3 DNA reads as TGCGCCAGCAGCCAAGAGTCCAGCGGGGGCTCCTACAATGAGCAGTTCTTC. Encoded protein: CASSQESSGGSYNEQFF.

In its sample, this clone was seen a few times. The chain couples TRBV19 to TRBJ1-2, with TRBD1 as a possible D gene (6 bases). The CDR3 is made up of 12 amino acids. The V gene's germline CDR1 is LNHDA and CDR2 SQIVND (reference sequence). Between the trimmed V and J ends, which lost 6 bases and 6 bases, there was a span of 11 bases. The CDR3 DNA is TGTGCCAGTAGGCAGGGGATGGATGGCTACACCTTC. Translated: CASRQGMDGYTF.

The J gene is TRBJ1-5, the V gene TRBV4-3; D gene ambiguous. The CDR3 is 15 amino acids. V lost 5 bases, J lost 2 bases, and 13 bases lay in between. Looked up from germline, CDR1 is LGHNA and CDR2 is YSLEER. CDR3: CASSEWAGGNQPQHF. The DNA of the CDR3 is TGCGCCAGCAGCGAGTGGGCGGGAGGCAATCAGCCCCAGCATTTT.

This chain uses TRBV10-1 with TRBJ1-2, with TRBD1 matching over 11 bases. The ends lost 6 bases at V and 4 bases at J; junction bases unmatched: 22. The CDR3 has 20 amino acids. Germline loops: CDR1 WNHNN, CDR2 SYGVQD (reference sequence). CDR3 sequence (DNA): TGCGCCAGCAGCGCCGGAACCTCTCCGGGACAGGGGGATCCGAGCTATGGCTACACCTTC. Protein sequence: CASSAGTSPGQGDPSYGYTF.

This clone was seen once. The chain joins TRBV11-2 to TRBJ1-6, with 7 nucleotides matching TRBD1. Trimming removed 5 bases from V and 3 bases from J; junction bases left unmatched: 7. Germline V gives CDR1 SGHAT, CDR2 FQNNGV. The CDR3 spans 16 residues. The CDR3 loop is CASSTRTGGYNSPLHF. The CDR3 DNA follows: TGTGCCAGCAGCACCCGGACAGGCGGCTATAATTCACCCCTCCACTTT.

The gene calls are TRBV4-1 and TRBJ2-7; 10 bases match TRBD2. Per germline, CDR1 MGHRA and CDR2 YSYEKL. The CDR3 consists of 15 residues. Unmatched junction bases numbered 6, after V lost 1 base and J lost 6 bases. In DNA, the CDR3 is TGCGCCAGCAGCCAAGGAAGCGGGGGGGCGAGCGAGCAGTACTTC. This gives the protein CASSQGSGGASEQYF.

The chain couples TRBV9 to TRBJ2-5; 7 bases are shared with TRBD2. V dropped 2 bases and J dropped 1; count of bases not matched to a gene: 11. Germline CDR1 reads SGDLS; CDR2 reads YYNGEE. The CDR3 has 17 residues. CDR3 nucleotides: TGTGCCAGCAGCGTGGCCCCCACGACTAGCAGCCAAGAGACCCAGTACTTC. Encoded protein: CASSVAPTTSSQETQYF. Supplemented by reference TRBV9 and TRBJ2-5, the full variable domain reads DSGVTQTPKHLITATGQRVTLRCSPRSGDLSVYWYQQSLDQGLQFLIQYYNGEERAKGNILERFSAQQFPDLHSELNLSSLELGDSALYFCASSVAPTTSSQETQYFGPGTRLLVL.

The CDR3 loop is CASNLGGQAYEQFF. Here the CDR3 DNA reads TGTGCCAGCAATTTGGGGGGGCAGGCGTATGAGCAGTTCTTC. The chain uses TRBV2 and TRBJ2-1; the D gene is possibly TRBD2 (7 bases). The V and J ends lost 7 bases and 8 bases respectively, with 18 bases between them. This CDR3 comprises 14 residues. The V gene's germline CDR1 is SNHLY and CDR2 FYNNEI.

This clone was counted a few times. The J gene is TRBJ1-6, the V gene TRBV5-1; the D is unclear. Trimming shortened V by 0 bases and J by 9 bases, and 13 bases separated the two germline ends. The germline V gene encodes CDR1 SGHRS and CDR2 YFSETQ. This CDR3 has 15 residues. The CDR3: CASSLAGVGRSPLHF. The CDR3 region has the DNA TGCGCCAGCAGCTTGGCCGGGGTAGGACGTTCACCCCTCCACTTT. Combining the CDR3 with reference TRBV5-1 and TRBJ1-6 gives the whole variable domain KAGVTQTPRYLIKTRGQQVTLSCSPISGHRSVSWYQQTPGQGLQFLFEYFSETQRNKGNFPGRFSGRQFSNSRSEMNVSTLELGDSALYLCASSLAGVGRSPLHFGNGTRLTVT.

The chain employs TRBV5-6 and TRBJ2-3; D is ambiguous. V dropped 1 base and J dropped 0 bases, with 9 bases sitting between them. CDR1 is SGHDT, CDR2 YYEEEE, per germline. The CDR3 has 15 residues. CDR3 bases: TGTGCCAGCAGCTTGAGGTTGACAAGCACAGATACGCAGTATTTT. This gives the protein CASSLRLTSTDTQYF.